A single sample gave rise to the 19 T cell receptor beta chains below, sequenced in a study of shared clonotypes between healthy human individuals. The table came from immunoSEQ multiplex PCR; TCRdb's copy has only in-frame clones and leaves some out. The table lists some 1.4 million clones, approximately 96% of them singletons. Input material: naive CD4+ T cells sorted from blood. Subset denoted: CD45RA+ positively selected. The origin of the receptors is a man aged 25 to 40 in good health.

The CDR3 is CASSPGSQYGYTF. Written as DNA, the CDR3 is TGTGCCAGCAGCCCAGGGAGTCAGTATGGCTACACCTTC. The genes are TRBV7-6 and TRBJ1-2, with D possibly matching TRBD1 (5 bases). The CDR3 runs 13 residues. V was pared by 5 bases and J by 5 bases, with 12 bases between. Germline CDR1 and CDR2: SGHVS and FNYEAQ.

The V and J genes are TRBV5-1 and TRBJ2-1; 7 nucleotides align to TRBD2. The CDR3 sequence is 15 residues long. The germline CDR1 and CDR2 sequences are SGHRS and YFSETQ. Germline trimming cut 5 bases from V and 5 bases from J; bases unmatched to any gene: 10. The CDR3 loop reads CASSGAGDRDNEQFF. In DNA form, the CDR3 reads TGCGCCAGCAGTGGGGCGGGAGACCGGGACAATGAGCAGTTCTTC.

The chain joins TRBV4-2 to TRBJ2-7; 10 bases line up with TRBD1. With 0 bases clipped from V and 4 bases from J, the junction kept 0 bases outside the gene matches. CDR3 size: 14 residues. Germline lookup yields CDR1 LGHNA and CDR2 YNFKEQ. Written as DNA, the CDR3 is TGTGCCAGCAGCCAAGAGGGACAGGGGTACGAGCAGTACTTC. It specifies CASSQEGQGYEQYF.

This clone was detected only once. The chain recombines TRBV10-1 with TRBJ2-3; D call uncertain. V was cut by 3 bases and J by 3 bases, with 10 bases left in between. The germline CDR1 and CDR2 sequences are WNHNN and SYGVQD (reference sequence). This CDR3 has 14 amino acids. In DNA, the CDR3 is TGCGCCAGCAGTGACCCCCCTAATACAGATACGCAGTATTTT. It codes for CASSDPPNTDTQYF.

The chain uses TRBV9 and TRBJ2-5; no definite D call. The CDR3 has 13 residues. Germline loops: CDR1 SGDLS, CDR2 YYNGEE. V shed 5 bases and J shed 2 bases, with 10 bases lying between them. CDR3 sequence: CASSPSAQETQYF. The DNA for the CDR3 is TGTGCCAGCAGTCCCTCGGCACAAGAGACCCAGTACTTC.

V and J are TRBV7-2 and TRBJ2-5, with no clear D. Germline CDR1 reads SGHTA; CDR2 reads FQGNSA. Trimming cost V 4 bases and J 5 bases, with 14 bases left between them. This CDR3 comprises 14 residues. The CDR3 region is CASSSPPARETQYF. The CDR3 nucleotides read TGTGCCAGCAGCTCCCCCCCCGCCCGGGAGACCCAGTACTTC.

CDR3 sequence: CSVGRNQGETQYF. The CDR3 bases are TGCAGCGTGGGTAGGAACCAAGGGGAGACCCAGTACTTC. This chain links TRBV29-1 with TRBJ2-5; D gene ambiguous. The ends were cut back, 6 bases at V and 5 bases at J, with 16 bases in the middle. CDR3 length: 13 amino acids. Germline V gives CDR1 SQVTM, CDR2 ANQGSEA.

The chain combines TRBV2 with TRBJ2-1, with 10 nucleotides matching TRBD2. Germline CDR1 is SNHLY and CDR2 is FYNNEI. Unmatched junction bases numbered 1, after V lost 3 bases and J lost 5 bases. The CDR3 has 14 amino acids. This CDR3 is CASSDGLADNEQFF. DNA of the CDR3: TGTGCCAGCAGTGACGGACTAGCGGACAATGAGCAGTTCTTC.

V and J are TRBV5-4 and TRBJ2-1; 12 bases line up with TRBD2. Germline V gives CDR1 SGHNT, CDR2 YYREEE (reference sequence). The CDR3 extends over 17 amino acids. V was pared by 2 bases and J by 5 bases, with 8 bases of the junction left unmatched. CDR3 region: CASSFAWTSGNNNEQFF. DNA of the CDR3: TGTGCCAGCAGCTTCGCGTGGACTAGCGGGAATAACAATGAGCAGTTCTTC.

The chain recombines TRBV10-2 with TRBJ2-7; TRBD2 matches at 11 bases. CDR3 length: 15 amino acids. The J segment lost 1 base and the V segment lost 5 bases, leaving 4 bases of the junction unmatched. Germline CDR1 and CDR2: WSHSY and SAAADI. CDR3 region: CASSSTSGISYEQYF. The DNA for the CDR3 is TGCGCCAGCAGTTCGACTAGCGGGATTTCCTACGAGCAGTACTTC.

The V gene is TRBV5-4, the J gene TRBJ2-5, with D perhaps TRBD1 (6 bases). The CDR3 contains 15 residues. Trimming left V 4 bases short and J 1 base short, with 14 bases between. From germline, CDR1 is SGHNT and CDR2 YYREEE (reference sequence). The CDR3 protein is CASSPGHNVQETQYF. DNA of the CDR3: TGTGCCAGCAGCCCGGGACATAACGTCCAAGAGACCCAGTACTTC.

This clone was detected only once. V is TRBV7-9 and J is TRBJ2-7; 8 bases map to TRBD2. The CDR3 is 13 residues long. The germline CDR1 and CDR2 sequences are SEHNR and FQNEAQ (reference sequence). Trimming took 6 bases from V and 6 from J; bases not matched to a gene: 7. The DNA for the CDR3 is TGTGCCAGCAGTCCGGGGACTAGTGGCGAGCAGTACTTC. This codes for CASSPGTSGEQYF.

CDR3 region: CASSQDTAGGSYNEQFF. DNA of the CDR3: TGCGCCAGCAGCCAAGATACGGCGGGAGGGTCCTACAATGAGCAGTTCTTC. The gene calls are TRBV4-3 and TRBJ2-1; 9 nucleotides agree with TRBD2. The CDR3 loop spans 17 amino acids. The V gene end was trimmed by 0 bases and the J gene end by 1 base; junction bases not matched to a gene: 4. CDR1 is LGHNA, CDR2 YSLEER, per germline.

The chain is built from TRBV7-9 and TRBJ1-1; no definite D call. The CDR3 is made up of 12 amino acids. V was clipped by 5 bases and J by 8 bases, with 12 bases between them. Germline CDR1 is SEHNR and CDR2 is FQNEAQ (reference sequence). As DNA, the CDR3 is TGTGCCAGCAGCCCCCTTAAGCGGGAAGCTTTCTTT. Protein product: CASSPLKREAFF.

The chain joins TRBV5-4 to TRBJ2-1; unclear D gene. The ends were cut back, 0 bases at V and 4 bases at J, with 14 bases in the middle. CDR3 length: 16 residues. Germline assignment: CDR1 SGHNT and CDR2 YYREEE (reference sequence). In nucleotides, the CDR3 is TGTGCCAGCAGCTTGGGGCCAAGGGCGACTTACAATGAGCAGTTCTTC. Amino acids: CASSLGPRATYNEQFF. The full variable domain, rest sourced from reference TRBV5-4 and TRBJ2-1, is ETGVTQSPTHLIKTRGQQVTLRCSSQSGHNTVSWYQQALGQGPQFIFQYYREEENGRGNFPPRFSGLQFPNYSSELNVNALELDDSALYLCASSLGPRATYNEQFFGPGTRLTVL.

DNA for the CDR3: TGCGCCAGCAGCTGGTCCGGGAGAGGCAATCAGCCCCAGCATTTT. Its translation is CASSWSGRGNQPQHF. This chain connects TRBV5-1 to TRBJ1-5; D unresolved. This CDR3 has 15 amino acids. The V end lost 3 bases, the J end lost 2 bases, and 12 bases lay between the germline ends. Germline CDR1 and CDR2: SGHRS and YFSETQ.

The V and J genes are TRBV28 and TRBJ2-7; 9 nucleotides align to TRBD1. Per germline, CDR1 MDHEN and CDR2 SYDVKM. The junction had 8 bases not matched to a gene; V was cut back by 6 bases and J by 5 bases. This CDR3 has 14 residues. CDR3 DNA sequence: TGTGCCAGCAGGCAACAGGGGGCGAGGGACGAGCAGTACTTC. This gives the protein CASRQQGARDEQYF.

CDR3 DNA: TGTGCCATCTCCGACAGGCTGAAAAACACTGAAGCTTTCTTT. Amino acid sequence: CAISDRLKNTEAFF. The chain is built from TRBV11-2 and TRBJ1-1, with D possibly being TRBD1 (6 bases). Germline V gene data show CDR1 as SGHAT and CDR2 as FQNNGV. V lost 10 bases and J lost 2, with 17 bases in between. This CDR3 has 14 residues.

The rearrangement links TRBV28 to TRBJ1-2; no firm D call. The CDR3 length is 12 residues. The V and J ends lost 6 bases and 8 bases respectively, with 13 bases between them. CDR1 is MDHEN, CDR2 SYDVKM, per germline. For the CDR3, the DNA is TGTGCCAGCAGAGAGACCCCCAGGGGCTACACCTTC. Translated: CASRETPRGYTF.